The following is a T cell receptor (beta chain) sequence with its context. The sample originates from a study of blood T cell repertoires in COVID-19. The study assigned cohorts using participant-reported clinical history. Recovered participants had two consecutive negative NP/OP PCR tests, healthcare professional clearance, or symptom resolution. Clones were sequenced by immunoSEQ multiplex PCR, and TCRdb holds only the in-frame ones, with some missing. The repertoire holds about 160,000 clones, with under 90% as singletons. Germline loops: CDR1 LGHNT, CDR2 FRNRAP. V lost 0 bases and J 7 bases, leaving 10 bases between the germline ends. CDR3 size: 14 residues.

This receptor was identified in a man between 60 and 70 years old who had recovered from COVID-19. J is TRBJ2-1 and V is TRBV12-5, with a possible D match to TRBD2 (5 bases). Material for sequencing was PBMCs or T cells enriched from blood (not recorded which). CDR3 coding DNA: TGTGCTAGTGGTTTGGTATCCGGAGGTAATGAGCAGTTCTTC. As protein: CASGLVSGGNEQFF.